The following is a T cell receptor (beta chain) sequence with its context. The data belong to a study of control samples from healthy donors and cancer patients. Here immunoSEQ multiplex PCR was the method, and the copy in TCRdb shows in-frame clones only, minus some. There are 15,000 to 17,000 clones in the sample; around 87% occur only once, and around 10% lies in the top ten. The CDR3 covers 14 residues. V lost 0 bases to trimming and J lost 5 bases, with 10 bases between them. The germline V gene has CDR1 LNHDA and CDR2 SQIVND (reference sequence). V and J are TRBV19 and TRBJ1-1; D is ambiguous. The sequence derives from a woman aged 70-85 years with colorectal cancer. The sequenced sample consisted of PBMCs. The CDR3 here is CASSIDRSLTEAFF. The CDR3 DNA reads TGTGCCAGTAGTATAGACAGGAGCTTAACTGAAGCTTTCTTT.